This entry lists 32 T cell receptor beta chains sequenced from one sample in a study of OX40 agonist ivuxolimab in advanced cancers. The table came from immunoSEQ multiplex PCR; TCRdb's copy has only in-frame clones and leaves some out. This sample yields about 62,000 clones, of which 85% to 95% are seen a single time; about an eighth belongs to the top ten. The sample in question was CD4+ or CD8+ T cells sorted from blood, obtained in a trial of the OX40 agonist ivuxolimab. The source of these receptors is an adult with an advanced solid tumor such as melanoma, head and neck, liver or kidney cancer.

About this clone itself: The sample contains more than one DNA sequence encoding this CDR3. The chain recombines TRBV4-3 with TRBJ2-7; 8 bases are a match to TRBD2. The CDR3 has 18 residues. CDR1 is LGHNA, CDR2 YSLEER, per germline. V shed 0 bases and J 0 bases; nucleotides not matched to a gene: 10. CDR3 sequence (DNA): TGCGCCAGCAGCCAAGATTGGACTAGCCCCCCGAGCTCCTACGAGCAGTACTTC. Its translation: CASSQDWTSPPSSYEQYF.

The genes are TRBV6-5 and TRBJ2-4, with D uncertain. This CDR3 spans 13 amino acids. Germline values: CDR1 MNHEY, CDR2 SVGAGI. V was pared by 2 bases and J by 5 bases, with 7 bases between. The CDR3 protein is CASSYGVENIQYF. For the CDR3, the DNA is TGTGCCAGCAGTTACGGGGTAGAAAACATTCAGTACTTC.

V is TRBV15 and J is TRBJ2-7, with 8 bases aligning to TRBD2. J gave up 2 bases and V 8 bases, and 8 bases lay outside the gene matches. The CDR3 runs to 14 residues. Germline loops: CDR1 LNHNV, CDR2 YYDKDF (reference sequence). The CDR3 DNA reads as TGTGCCACCGAAGGACGGGAGGGGCCCTACGAGCAGTACTTC. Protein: CATEGREGPYEQYF.

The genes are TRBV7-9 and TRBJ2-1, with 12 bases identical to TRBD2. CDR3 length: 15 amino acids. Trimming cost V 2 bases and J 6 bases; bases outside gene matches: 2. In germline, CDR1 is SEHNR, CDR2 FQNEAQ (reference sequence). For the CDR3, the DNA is TGTGCCAGCAGCTTAAAGGGACTAGCGGGCAATGAGCAGTTCTTC. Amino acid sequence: CASSLKGLAGNEQFF.

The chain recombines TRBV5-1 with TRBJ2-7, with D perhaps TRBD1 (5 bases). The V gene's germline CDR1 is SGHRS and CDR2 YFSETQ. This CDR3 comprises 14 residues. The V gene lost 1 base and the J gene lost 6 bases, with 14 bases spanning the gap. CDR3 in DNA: TGCGCCAGCAGCTTGTCGGCTCTCCAGGGCGAGCAGTACTTC. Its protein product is CASSLSALQGEQYF.

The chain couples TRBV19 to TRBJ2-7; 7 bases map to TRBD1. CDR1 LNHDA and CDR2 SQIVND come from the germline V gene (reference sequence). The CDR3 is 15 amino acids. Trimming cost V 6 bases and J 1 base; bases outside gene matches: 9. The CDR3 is CASRDRFFSSYEQYF. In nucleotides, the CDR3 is TGTGCCAGTAGGGACAGGTTCTTTAGTTCCTACGAGCAGTACTTC.

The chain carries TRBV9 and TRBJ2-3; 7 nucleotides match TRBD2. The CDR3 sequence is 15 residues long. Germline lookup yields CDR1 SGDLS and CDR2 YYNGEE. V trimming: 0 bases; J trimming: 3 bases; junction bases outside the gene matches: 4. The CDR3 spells CASSVGSRGTDTQYF. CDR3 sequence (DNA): TGTGCCAGCAGCGTAGGGTCGCGGGGGACAGATACGCAGTATTTT.

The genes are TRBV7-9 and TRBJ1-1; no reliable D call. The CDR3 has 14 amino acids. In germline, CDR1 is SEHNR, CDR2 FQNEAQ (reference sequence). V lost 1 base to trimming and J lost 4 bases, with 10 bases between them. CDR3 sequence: CASSLGGVSTEAFF. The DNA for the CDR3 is TGTGCCAGCAGCTTAGGAGGTGTTAGCACTGAAGCTTTCTTT. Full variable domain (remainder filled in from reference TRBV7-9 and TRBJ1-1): DTGVSQNPRHKITKRGQNVTFRCDPISEHNRLYWYRQTLGQGPEFLTYFQNEAQLEKSRLLSDRFSAERPKGSFSTLEIQRTEQGDSAMYLCASSLGGVSTEAFFGQGTRLTVV.

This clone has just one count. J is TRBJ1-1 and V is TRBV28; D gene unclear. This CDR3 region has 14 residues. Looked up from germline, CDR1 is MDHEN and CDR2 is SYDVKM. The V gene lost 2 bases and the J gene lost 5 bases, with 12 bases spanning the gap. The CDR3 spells CASSLGSGWTEAFF. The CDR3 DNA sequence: TGTGCCAGCAGTTTAGGGTCGGGGTGGACTGAAGCTTTCTTT.

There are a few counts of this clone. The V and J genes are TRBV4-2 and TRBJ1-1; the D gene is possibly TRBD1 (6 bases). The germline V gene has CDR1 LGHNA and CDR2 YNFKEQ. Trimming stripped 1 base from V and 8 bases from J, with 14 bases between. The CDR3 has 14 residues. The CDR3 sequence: CASSQGTGIAEAFF. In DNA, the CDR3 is TGTGCCAGCAGCCAAGGCACAGGGATCGCCGAAGCTTTCTTT.

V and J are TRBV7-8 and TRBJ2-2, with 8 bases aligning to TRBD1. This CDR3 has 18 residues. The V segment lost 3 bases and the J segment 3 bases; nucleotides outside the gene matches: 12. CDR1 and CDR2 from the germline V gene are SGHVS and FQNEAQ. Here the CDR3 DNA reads TGTGCCAGCAGCTTCCCCAGGGAACAGGGGGTCGACACCGGGGAGCTGTTTTTT. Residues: CASSFPREQGVDTGELFF.

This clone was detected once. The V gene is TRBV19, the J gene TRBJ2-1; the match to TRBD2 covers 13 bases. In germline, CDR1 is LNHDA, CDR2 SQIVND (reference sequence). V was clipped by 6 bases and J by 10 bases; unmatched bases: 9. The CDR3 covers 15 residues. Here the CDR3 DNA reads TGTGCCAGTAGCACCACTAGCGGGAGGGCGGAAGAGCAGTTCTTC. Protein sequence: CASSTTSGRAEEQFF.

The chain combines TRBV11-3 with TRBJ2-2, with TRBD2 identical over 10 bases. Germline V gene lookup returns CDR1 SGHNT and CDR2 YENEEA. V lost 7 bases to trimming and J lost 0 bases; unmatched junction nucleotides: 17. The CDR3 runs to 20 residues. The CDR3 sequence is CASTKDRLAGDLANTGELFF. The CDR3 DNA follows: TGTGCCAGCACAAAAGACCGGCTAGCGGGGGACCTCGCGAACACCGGGGAGCTGTTTTTT.

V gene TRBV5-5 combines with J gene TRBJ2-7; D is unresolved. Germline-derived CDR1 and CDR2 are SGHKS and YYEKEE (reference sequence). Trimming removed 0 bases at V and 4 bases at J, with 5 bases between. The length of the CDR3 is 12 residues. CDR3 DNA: TGTGCCAGCAGCTTGGATCTTTACGAGCAGTACTTC. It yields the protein CASSLDLYEQYF. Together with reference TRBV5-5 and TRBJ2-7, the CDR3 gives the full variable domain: DAGVTQSPTHLIKTRGQQVTLRCSPISGHKSVSWYQQVLGQGPQFIFQYYEKEERGRGNFPDRFSARQFPNYSSELNVNALLLGDSALYLCASSLDLYEQYFGPGTRLTVT.

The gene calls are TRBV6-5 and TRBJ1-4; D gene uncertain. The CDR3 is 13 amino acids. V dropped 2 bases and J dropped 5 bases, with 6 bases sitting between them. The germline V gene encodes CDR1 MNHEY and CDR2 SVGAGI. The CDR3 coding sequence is TGTGCCAGCAGTTACGCCACGAATGAAAAACTGTTTTTT. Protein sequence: CASSYATNEKLFF.

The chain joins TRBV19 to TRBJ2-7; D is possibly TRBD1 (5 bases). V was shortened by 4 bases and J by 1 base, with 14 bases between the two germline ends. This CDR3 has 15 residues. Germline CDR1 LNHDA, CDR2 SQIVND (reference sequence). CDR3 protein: CASSTDQGLSYEQYF. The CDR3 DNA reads TGTGCCAGTAGTACCGACCAGGGCCTTTCCTACGAGCAGTACTTC.

The CDR3 protein is CASSESSGELFF. The CDR3, as DNA: TGTGCCAGCAGTGAAAGTTCCGGGGAGCTGTTTTTT. The V gene is TRBV25-1, the J gene TRBJ2-2, with no clear D. Trimming removed 2 bases from V and 6 bases from J, with 4 bases in between. Germline V CDR1 and CDR2: MGHDK, SYGVNS. CDR3 length: 12 amino acids. Drawing the rest from reference TRBV25-1 and TRBJ2-2, the complete variable domain is EADIYQTPRYLVIGTGKKITLECSQTMGHDKMYWYQQDPGMELHLIHYSYGVNSTEKGDLSSESTVSRIRTEHFPLTLESARPSHTSQYLCASSESSGELFFGEGSRLTVL.

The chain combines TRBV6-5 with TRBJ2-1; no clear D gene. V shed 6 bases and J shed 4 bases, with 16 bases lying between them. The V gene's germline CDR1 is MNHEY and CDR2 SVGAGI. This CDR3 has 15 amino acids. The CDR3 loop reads CASSYGVSKYNEQFF. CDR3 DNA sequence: TGTGCCAGCAGCTATGGGGTTAGTAAATACAATGAGCAGTTCTTC.

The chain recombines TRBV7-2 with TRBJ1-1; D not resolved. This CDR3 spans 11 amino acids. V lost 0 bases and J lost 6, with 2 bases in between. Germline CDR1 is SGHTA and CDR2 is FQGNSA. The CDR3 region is CASSLAPEAFF. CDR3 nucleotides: TGTGCCAGCAGCTTAGCTCCTGAAGCTTTCTTT.

The CDR3 DNA is TGTGCCAGCAGCTCGGGACAGCACTACGAGCAGTACTTC. This translates into CASSSGQHYEQYF. V usage is TRBV11-2 and J usage is TRBJ2-7, with 7 bases matching TRBD1. CDR3 length: 13 amino acids. J was trimmed by 3 bases and V by 4 bases; bases with no gene match: 3. Looked up from germline, CDR1 is SGHAT and CDR2 is FQNNGV.

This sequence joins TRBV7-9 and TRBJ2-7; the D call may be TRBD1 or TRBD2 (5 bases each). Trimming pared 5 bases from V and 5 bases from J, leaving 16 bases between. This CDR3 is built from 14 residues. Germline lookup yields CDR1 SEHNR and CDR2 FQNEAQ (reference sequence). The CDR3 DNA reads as TGTGCCAGCAGCGAGGGACGGTTCATGGACGAGCAGTACTTC. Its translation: CASSEGRFMDEQYF.

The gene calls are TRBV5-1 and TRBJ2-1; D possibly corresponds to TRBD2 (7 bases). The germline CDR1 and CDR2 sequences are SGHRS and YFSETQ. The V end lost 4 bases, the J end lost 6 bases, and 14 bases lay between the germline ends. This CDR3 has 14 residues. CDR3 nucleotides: TGCGCCAGCAGCGGGGGAGGGGGTTCCAATGAGCAGTTCTTC. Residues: CASSGGGGSNEQFF.

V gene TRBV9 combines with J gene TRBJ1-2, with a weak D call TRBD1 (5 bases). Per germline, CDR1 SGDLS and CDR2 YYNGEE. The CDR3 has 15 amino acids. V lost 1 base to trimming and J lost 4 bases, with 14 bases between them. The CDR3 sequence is CASSVRPDSPYGYTF. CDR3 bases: TGTGCCAGCAGCGTACGCCCCGACAGCCCCTATGGCTACACCTTC.

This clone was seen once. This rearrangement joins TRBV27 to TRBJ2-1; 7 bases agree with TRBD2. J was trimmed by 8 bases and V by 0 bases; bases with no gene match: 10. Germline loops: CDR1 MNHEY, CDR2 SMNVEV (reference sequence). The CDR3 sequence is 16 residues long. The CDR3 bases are TGTGCCAGCAGTTTATCGCTAGCGGAGCCTTTCCATGAGCAGTTCTTC. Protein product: CASSLSLAEPFHEQFF.

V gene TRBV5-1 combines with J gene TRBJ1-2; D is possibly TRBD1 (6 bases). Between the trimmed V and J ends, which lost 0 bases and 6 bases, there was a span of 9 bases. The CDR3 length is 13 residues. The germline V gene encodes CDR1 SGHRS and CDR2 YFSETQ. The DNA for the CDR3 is TGCGCCAGCAGCTTGGCAGGGGACGATGGCTACACCTTC. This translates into CASSLAGDDGYTF.

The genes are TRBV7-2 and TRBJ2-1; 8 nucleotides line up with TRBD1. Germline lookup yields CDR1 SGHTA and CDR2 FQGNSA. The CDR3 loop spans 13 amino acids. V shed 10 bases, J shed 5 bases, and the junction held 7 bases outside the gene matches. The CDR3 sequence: CATPGQVDNEQFF. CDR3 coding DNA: TGTGCCACCCCGGGACAGGTCGACAATGAGCAGTTCTTC.

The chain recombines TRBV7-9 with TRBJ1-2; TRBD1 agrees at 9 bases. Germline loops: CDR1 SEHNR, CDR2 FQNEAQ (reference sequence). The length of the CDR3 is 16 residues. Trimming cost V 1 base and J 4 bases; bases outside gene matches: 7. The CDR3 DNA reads TGTGCCAGCAGCTTAGACTGGGACAGGGATCGCTATGGCTACACCTTC. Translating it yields CASSLDWDRDRYGYTF.

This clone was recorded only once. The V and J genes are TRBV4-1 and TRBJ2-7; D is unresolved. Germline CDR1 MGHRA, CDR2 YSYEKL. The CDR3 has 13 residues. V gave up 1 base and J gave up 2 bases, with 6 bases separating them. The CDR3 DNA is TGCGCCAGCAGCCAAGGGGTTACCTACGAGCAGTACTTC. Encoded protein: CASSQGVTYEQYF.

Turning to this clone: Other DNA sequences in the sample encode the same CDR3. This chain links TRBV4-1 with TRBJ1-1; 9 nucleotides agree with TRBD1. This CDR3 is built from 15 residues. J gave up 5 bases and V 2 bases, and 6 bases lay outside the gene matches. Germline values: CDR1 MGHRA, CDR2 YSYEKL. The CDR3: CASSQKGQGITEAFF. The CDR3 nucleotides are TGCGCCAGCAGCCAAAAAGGACAGGGGATAACTGAAGCTTTCTTT.

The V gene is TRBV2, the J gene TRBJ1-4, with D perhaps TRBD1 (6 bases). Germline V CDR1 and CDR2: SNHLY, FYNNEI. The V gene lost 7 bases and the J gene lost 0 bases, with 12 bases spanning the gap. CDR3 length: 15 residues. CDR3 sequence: CASIRTAATNEKLFF. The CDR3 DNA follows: TGTGCCAGCATCCGGACAGCCGCAACTAATGAAAAACTGTTTTTT.

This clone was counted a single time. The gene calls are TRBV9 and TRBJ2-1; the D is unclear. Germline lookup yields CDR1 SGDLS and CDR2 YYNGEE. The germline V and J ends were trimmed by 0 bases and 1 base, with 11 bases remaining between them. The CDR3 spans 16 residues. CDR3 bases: TGTGCCAGCAGCGTAGGACTTCAATTGTCCTACAATGAGCAGTTCTTC. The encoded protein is CASSVGLQLSYNEQFF.

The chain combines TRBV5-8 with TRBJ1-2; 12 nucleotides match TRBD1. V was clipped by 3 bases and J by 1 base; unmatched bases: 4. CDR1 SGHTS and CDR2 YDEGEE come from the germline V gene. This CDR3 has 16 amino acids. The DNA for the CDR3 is TGTGCCAGCAGCTGGGGACAGGGGGCCATTAACTATGGCTACACCTTC. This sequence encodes CASSWGQGAINYGYTF.